This T cell receptor beta chain was identified during a study of cytomegalovirus exposure and HLA in healthy donors. Details on this clone: Its antigen is still unknown.

The PCR ran on 60 Vbeta and 13 Jbeta primers. The assay was immunoSEQ multiplex PCR, and TCRdb's table has in-frame clones only and misses some. Among under 150,000 clones listed, 60% to 85% were seen once. The V gene end was trimmed by 6 bases and the J gene end by 6 bases; junction bases not matched to a gene: 16. This CDR3 has 18 amino acids. The germline gives CDR1 MDHEN, CDR2 SYDVKM. General study points: Per a prior analysis, the majority of TCR beta V segments were productive roughly 87% or roughly 30% of the time.

Healthy bone marrow donors formed the donor group. The chain employs TRBV28 and TRBJ2-3; 12 nucleotides line up with TRBD2. The receptor was isolated from a female donor in good health and CMV-seropositive. The sequencing input was PBMCs. The DNA for the CDR3 is TGTGCCAGCAGCCTGTGGTCCCCTGCTAGCGGGGGGGCTGATACGCAGTATTTT. It encodes CASSLWSPASGGADTQYF.